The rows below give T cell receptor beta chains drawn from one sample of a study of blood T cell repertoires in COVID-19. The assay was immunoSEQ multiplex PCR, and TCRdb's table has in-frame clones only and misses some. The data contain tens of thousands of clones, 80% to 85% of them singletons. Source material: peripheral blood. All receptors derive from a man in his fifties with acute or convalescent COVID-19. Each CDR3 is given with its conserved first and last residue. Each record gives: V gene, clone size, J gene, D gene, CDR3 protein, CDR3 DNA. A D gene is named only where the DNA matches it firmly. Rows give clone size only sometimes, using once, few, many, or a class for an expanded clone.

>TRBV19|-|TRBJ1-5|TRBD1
CASSMAVGQGGQPQHF
TGTGCCAGTAGTATGGCGGTGGGACAGGGGGGTCAGCCCCAGCATTTT
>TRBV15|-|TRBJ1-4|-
CATSSRGNYNEKLFF
TGTGCCACCAGCAGTAGGGGGAACTATAATGAAAAACTGTTTTTT
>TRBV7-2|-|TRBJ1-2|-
CASTKEGGNYGYTF
TGTGCCAGCACGAAGGAGGGAGGGAACTATGGCTACACCTTC
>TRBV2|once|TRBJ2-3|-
CASLKTSGTQYF
TGTGCCAGCCTAAAGACCAGCGGTACGCAGTATTTT
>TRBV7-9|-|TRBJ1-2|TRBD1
CASSWAGGVTGGYTF
TGTGCCAGCAGCTGGGCAGGGGGCGTAACGGGTGGCTACACCTTC
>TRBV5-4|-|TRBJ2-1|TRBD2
CASSLGRGGAYNEQFF
TGTGCCAGCAGCTTGGGGCGGGGGGGCGCCTACAATGAGCAGTTCTTC
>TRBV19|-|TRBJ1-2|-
CASSIRGPDGYTF
TGTGCCAGTAGTATTAGGGGCCCCGATGGCTACACCTTC
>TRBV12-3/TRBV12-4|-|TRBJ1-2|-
CASSLGPEGYTF
TGTGCCAGCAGTTTAGGGCCAGAAGGCTACACCTTC
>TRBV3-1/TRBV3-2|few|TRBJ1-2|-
CASSQEGRRKGYTF
TGTGCCAGCAGCCAAGAAGGGAGAAGGAAAGGCTACACCTTC
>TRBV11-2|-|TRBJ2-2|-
CASSLMRASNTGELFF
TGTGCCAGCAGCTTAATGAGGGCGTCGAACACCGGGGAGCTGTTTTTT
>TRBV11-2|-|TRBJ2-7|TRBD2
CASSWGLADSYEQYF
TGTGCCAGCAGCTGGGGACTAGCGGACTCCTACGAGCAGTACTTC
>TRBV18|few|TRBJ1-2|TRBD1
CASSLDRGTTYGYTF
TGTGCCAGCTCACTAGACAGGGGGACGACTTATGGCTACACCTTC
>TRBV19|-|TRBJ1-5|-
CASSIIAGRISNQPQHF
TGTGCCAGTAGTATAATTGCAGGTAGGATTAGCAATCAGCCCCAGCATTTT
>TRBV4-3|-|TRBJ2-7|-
CASSHWAFYEQYF
TGCGCCAGCAGCCATTGGGCTTTCTACGAGCAGTACTTC
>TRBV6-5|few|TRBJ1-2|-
CASSNGRGRGYTF
TGTGCCAGCAGTAATGGCCGGGGGAGAGGCTACACCTTC
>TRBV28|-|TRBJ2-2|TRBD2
CASSLTLAGVGTGELFF
TGTGCCAGCAGTTTGACACTAGCGGGAGTCGGGACCGGGGAGCTGTTTTTT
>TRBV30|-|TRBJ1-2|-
CAWMEDYYGYTF
TGTGCCTGGATGGAGGACTACTATGGCTACACCTTC
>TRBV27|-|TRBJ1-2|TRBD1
CASSLSKSGGLYGYTF
TGTGCCAGCAGTTTATCTAAATCAGGGGGACTCTATGGCTACACCTTC
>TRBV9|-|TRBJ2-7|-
CASSVGSNDNEQYF
TGTGCCAGCAGCGTAGGCTCTAATGATAACGAGCAGTACTTC
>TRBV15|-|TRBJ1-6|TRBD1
CATTKDRVSSYNSPLHF
TGTGCCACCACAAAGGACAGGGTGAGCTCCTATAATTCACCCCTCCACTTT
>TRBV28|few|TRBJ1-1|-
CASSLPYRDEAFF
TGTGCCAGCAGCTTACCCTACAGGGATGAAGCTTTCTTT
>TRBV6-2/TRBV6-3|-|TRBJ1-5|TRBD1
CASSPTTGGNQPQHF
TGTGCCAGCAGTCCGACTACAGGGGGCAATCAGCCCCAGCATTTT
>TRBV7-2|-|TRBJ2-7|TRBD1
CASSQRGTGVDYEQYF
TGTGCCAGCAGCCAAAGGGGGACAGGGGTTGACTACGAGCAGTACTTC
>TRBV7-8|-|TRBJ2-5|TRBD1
CASSLGGRQGQETQYF
TGTGCCAGCAGCTTAGGAGGTCGACAGGGGCAAGAGACCCAGTACTTC
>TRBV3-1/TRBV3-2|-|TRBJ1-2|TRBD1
CASSLPGQGARYGYTF
TGTGCCAGCAGCCTACCGGGACAGGGGGCGCGGTATGGCTACACCTTC
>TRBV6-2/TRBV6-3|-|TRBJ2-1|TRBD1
CASSYRTGTGVLNEQFF
TGTGCCAGCAGTTACCGAACCGGGACAGGGGTTTTAAATGAGCAGTTCTTC
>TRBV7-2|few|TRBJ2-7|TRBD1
CASSLGTGISIYEQYF
TGTGCCAGCAGCTTAGGGACAGGGATAAGTATCTACGAGCAGTACTTC
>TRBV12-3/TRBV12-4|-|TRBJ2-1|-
CATLKEVGGEQFF
TGTGCCACATTAAAAGAAGTGGGGGGTGAGCAGTTCTTC
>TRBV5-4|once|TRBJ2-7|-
CASSTGLPLSSYEQYF
TGTGCCAGCAGCACGGGACTTCCCCTGAGCTCCTACGAGCAGTACTTC
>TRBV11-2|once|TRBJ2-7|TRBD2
CASSSWKEGLYYEQYF
TGTGCCAGCAGCTCCTGGAAGGAGGGACTATACTACGAGCAGTACTTC
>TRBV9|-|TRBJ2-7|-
CASSVGGNPYEQYF
TGTGCCAGCAGCGTGGGGGGAAATCCCTACGAGCAGTACTTC
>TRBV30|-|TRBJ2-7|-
CAWSVQEARLYF
TGTGCCTGGAGTGTACAAGAGGCTCGGCTTTACTTC
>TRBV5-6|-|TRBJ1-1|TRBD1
CASSSDRRTGMNTEAFF
TGTGCCAGCAGCTCCGATAGAAGGACAGGGATGAACACTGAAGCTTTCTTT
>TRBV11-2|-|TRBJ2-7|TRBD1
CASSRDRGYEQYF
TGTGCCAGCAGCCGTGACAGGGGCTACGAGCAGTACTTC
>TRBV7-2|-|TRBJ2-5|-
CASSLGVDAETQYF
TGTGCCAGCAGCTTGGGCGTAGACGCGGAGACCCAGTACTTC
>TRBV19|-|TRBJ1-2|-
CASSLQDTYGYTF
TGTGCCAGTAGTCTCCAGGACACATACGGCTACACCTTC
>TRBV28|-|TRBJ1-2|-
CASSLARASIYYGYTF
TGTGCCAGCAGTTTAGCCCGCGCGTCAATATACTATGGCTACACCTTC
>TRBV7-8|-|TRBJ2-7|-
CASSTAAGFTYEQYF
TGTGCCAGCAGCACCGCAGCGGGCTTCACCTACGAGCAGTACTTC
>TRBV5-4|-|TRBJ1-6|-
CASSSSTSYNSPLHF
TGTGCCAGCAGCTCAAGTACTTCCTATAATTCACCCCTCCACTTT
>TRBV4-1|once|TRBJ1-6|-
CASSQDPRGQTESDSPLHF
TGCGCCAGCAGCCAAGATCCTCGAGGACAGACCGAGAGTGATTCACCCCTCCACTTT
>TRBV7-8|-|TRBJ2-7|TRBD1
CASSLAQIKQGIEGYEQYF
TGTGCCAGCAGCTTAGCACAAATCAAACAGGGGATTGAAGGCTACGAGCAGTACTTC
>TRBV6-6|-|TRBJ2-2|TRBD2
CASRTDSSGAGELFF
TGTGCCAGCAGAACGGACTCTAGCGGGGCCGGGGAGCTGTTTTTT
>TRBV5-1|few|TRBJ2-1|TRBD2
CASRLTGTSGNEQFF
TGCGCCAGCAGGTTAACCGGGACTAGCGGCAATGAGCAGTTCTTC
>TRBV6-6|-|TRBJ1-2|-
CASSYSSGGANYGYTF
TGTGCCAGCAGTTACTCCTCGGGGGGCGCTAACTATGGCTACACCTTC
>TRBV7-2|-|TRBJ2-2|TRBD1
CASSLDRGISGELFF
TGTGCCAGCAGCTTGGACAGGGGTATCTCCGGGGAGCTGTTTTTT
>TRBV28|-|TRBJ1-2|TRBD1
CASSLSTDAGQVYGYTF
TGTGCCAGCAGTTTATCCACGGATGCGGGACAGGTCTATGGCTACACCTTC
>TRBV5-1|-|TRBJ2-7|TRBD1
CASSLGPRQGYEQYF
TGCGCCAGCAGCTTGGGTCCGAGACAGGGCTACGAGCAGTACTTC
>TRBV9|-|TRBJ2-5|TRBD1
CASSGGDREGETQYF
TGTGCCAGCAGCGGAGGGGACAGGGAGGGAGAGACCCAGTACTTC
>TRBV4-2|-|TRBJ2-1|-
CASSAVGGGRRNEQFF
TGTGCCAGCAGCGCGGTTGGGGGAGGTAGAAGGAATGAGCAGTTCTTC
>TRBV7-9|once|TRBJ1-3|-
CASSLKGPGNTIYF
TGTGCCAGCAGCTTGAAGGGGCCTGGAAACACCATATATTTT
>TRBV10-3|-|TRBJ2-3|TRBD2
CATGGGSGSTDTQYF
TGTGCCACCGGGGGGGGGAGCGGCAGCACAGATACGCAGTATTTT
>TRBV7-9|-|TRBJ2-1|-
CASSLRDSSRGQFF
TGTGCCAGCAGCTTGAGGGACTCCTCACGAGGGCAGTTCTTC